The 31 T cell receptor beta chains given below trace back to one sample, sequenced in a study of CD8+ T cells in alopecia areata. Sample treatment: oral pan-JAK inhibitor, 5-10 mg twice daily. Extracted RNA was reverse transcribed, and the resulting cDNA served as sequencing template. Profiled with immunoSEQ multiplex PCR; TCRdb holds only in-frame clones, not every one. The profile shows a few hundred thousand clones, under 70% of them singletons. Sequences were derived from CD4+ T cells sorted from blood, sampled at week 44, from a patient treated with tofacitinib. The receptors originated from a human donor with alopecia areata.

Worth noting for this clone: The same CDR3 arises from other DNA sequences in this sample as well. The V gene is TRBV29-1, the J gene TRBJ1-1; TRBD1 agrees at 9 bases. The CDR3 runs 13 residues. Germline CDR1 is SQVTM and CDR2 is ANQGSEA. J lost 0 bases, V lost 7 bases, and 3 bases had no gene match. The CDR3 here is CSGGQGVNTEAFF. The CDR3 DNA sequence: TGCAGCGGGGGACAGGGCGTGAACACTGAAGCTTTCTTT.

This clone was detected only once. This chain links TRBV4-1 with TRBJ1-5, with D unclear. The CDR3 contains 15 residues. V was trimmed by 0 bases and J by 8 bases, leaving 14 bases between them. CDR1 and CDR2 from the germline V gene are MGHRA and YSYEKL. DNA of the CDR3: TGCGCCAGCAGCCAAGATTCGGGAGGAGGAGAGCCCCAGCATTTT. Translated, it gives CASSQDSGGGEPQHF.

The chain carries TRBV5-1 and TRBJ2-3; 8 positions agree with TRBD1. The CDR3 extends over 16 amino acids. CDR1 and CDR2 from the germline V gene are SGHRS and YFSETQ. Trimming at V came to 0 bases and at J to 4 bases, leaving 7 bases not matched to a gene. The CDR3, as DNA: TGCGCCAGCAGCTTGGATCCAGGGGGCAAAGCAGATACGCAGTATTTT. Amino acids: CASSLDPGGKADTQYF.

V and J are TRBV7-9 and TRBJ2-5; TRBD1 matches 8 bases. Germline lookup yields CDR1 SEHNR and CDR2 FQNEAQ (reference sequence). V gave up 6 bases and J gave up 2 bases; unmatched junction bases: 8. The CDR3 consists of 15 residues. The CDR3 sequence is CASSIGDRSQETQYF. The DNA of the CDR3 is TGTGCCAGCAGTATAGGGGACAGGTCACAAGAGACCCAGTACTTC.

A few counts support this clone. A read error may produce the germline difference seen at one junction end. This rearrangement joins TRBV20-1 to TRBJ1-2; a possible D gene is TRBD1 (6 bases). The CDR3 is 11 residues long. Germline CDR1 DFQATT, CDR2 SNEGSKA (reference sequence). CDR3 in amino acids: CGGAPHYGYTF. DNA of the CDR3: TGTGGGGGGGCGCCCCACTATGGCTACACCTTC.

The CDR3 region is CASNQGGGVNTEAFF. The CDR3 DNA is TGCGCCAGCAATCAGGGGGGCGGTGTGAACACTGAAGCTTTCTTT. V usage is TRBV4-3 and J usage is TRBJ1-1; 7 nucleotides agree with TRBD1. The CDR3 runs 15 residues. Germline loops: CDR1 LGHNA, CDR2 YSLEER. V shed 7 bases, J shed 0 bases, and the junction held 8 bases outside the gene matches.

The sample holds a few counts of this clone. This rearrangement joins TRBV5-1 to TRBJ2-2; 9 nucleotides match TRBD1. This CDR3 comprises 16 residues. J gave up 5 bases and V 1 base, and 6 bases lay outside the gene matches. CDR1 is SGHRS, CDR2 YFSETQ, per germline. The CDR3 spells CASSLKGQGGTGELFF. DNA of the CDR3: TGCGCCAGCAGCTTGAAGGGACAGGGCGGAACCGGGGAGCTGTTTTTT.

This chain connects TRBV2 to TRBJ1-6; D is undetermined. Trimming removed 4 bases at V and 8 bases at J, with 3 bases between. The CDR3 covers 11 residues. CDR1 and CDR2 from the germline V gene are SNHLY and FYNNEI. The CDR3 DNA follows: TGTGCCAGCAGTGCTTATTCACCCCTCCACTTT. It codes for CASSAYSPLHF.

A remark on this clone: This sample also contains other DNA sequences that code for the same CDR3. The genes are TRBV7-2 and TRBJ2-1; TRBD2 matches 7 bases. Germline V gene sequence: CDR1 SGHTA, CDR2 FQGNSA. Trimming removed 5 bases from V and 2 bases from J; junction bases left unmatched: 3. This CDR3 region has 14 residues. The CDR3 here is CASSLGLAYNEQFF. Here the CDR3 DNA reads TGTGCCAGCAGCCTCGGACTAGCCTACAATGAGCAGTTCTTC. The full variable domain, completed using reference TRBV7-2 and TRBJ2-1, is GAGVSQSPSNKVTEKGKDVELRCDPISGHTALYWYRQSLGQGLEFLIYFQGNSAPDKSGLPSDRFSAERTGGSVSTLTIQRTQQEDSAVYLCASSLGLAYNEQFFGPGTRLTVL.

The chain recombines TRBV29-1 with TRBJ2-3; D is unresolved. The CDR3 is 13 residues long. Trimming stripped 4 bases from V and 2 bases from J, with 10 bases between. Per the germline V gene, CDR1 is SQVTM and CDR2 is ANQGSEA. The CDR3 reads CSVVSAPTDTQYF. CDR3 nucleotides: TGCAGCGTTGTATCGGCGCCCACAGATACGCAGTATTTT.

The rearrangement joins TRBV5-1 to TRBJ2-5; possible D gene TRBD2, 5 bases. Germline CDR1 SGHRS, CDR2 YFSETQ. Trimming cost V 2 bases and J 5 bases, with 13 bases left between them. CDR3 length equals 14 residues. The CDR3 DNA reads TGCGCCAGCAGCTTCGGGAACACCGGGGAGACCCAGTACTTC. This gives the protein CASSFGNTGETQYF.

This chain connects TRBV30 to TRBJ2-3; weak D call: TRBD2 (7 bases). The CDR3 length is 12 residues. Trimming cost V 5 bases and J 7 bases, with 13 bases left between them. Germline lookup yields CDR1 GTSNPN and CDR2 SVGIG (reference sequence). CDR3 sequence reads: CAWRGGGYTQYF. In DNA form, the CDR3 reads TGTGCCTGGCGGGGAGGGGGTTATACGCAGTATTTT.

J is TRBJ2-7 and V is TRBV7-8, with TRBD1 matching over 7 bases. The CDR3 length is 15 residues. The junction had 10 bases not matched to a gene; V was cut back by 3 bases and J by 5 bases. CDR1 is SGHVS and CDR2 is FQNEAQ in the germline V gene. CDR3 DNA sequence: TGTGCCAGCAGCTTTCTGACAGGGAGTAGAGACGAGCAGTACTTC. Translating it yields CASSFLTGSRDEQYF.

This clone was counted between two and nine times. The V gene is TRBV4-3, the J gene TRBJ1-1; D is uncertain. V lost 0 bases and J 0 bases, leaving 5 bases between the germline ends. The CDR3 runs 14 residues. Germline V gene lookup returns CDR1 LGHNA and CDR2 YSLEER. The CDR3, as DNA: TGCGCCAGCAGCCAAGAGGCCATGAACACTGAAGCTTTCTTT. Translating gives CASSQEAMNTEAFF.

This clone has only a few counts. V gene TRBV10-3 combines with J gene TRBJ2-1, with no clear D. Germline CDR1 and CDR2: ENHRY and SYGVKD. Trimming removed 0 bases at V and 0 bases at J, with 21 bases between. The CDR3 totals 20 residues. The DNA of the CDR3 is TGTGCCATCAGTGAGTCTCTCTCGGCCAGCCCCGAACACTCCTACAATGAGCAGTTCTTC. As protein: CAISESLSASPEHSYNEQFF.

This clone was observed a handful of times. This sequence joins TRBV5-1 and TRBJ2-3, with D uncertain. V was clipped by 0 bases and J by 5 bases, with 4 bases between them. The CDR3 runs 12 residues. CDR1 SGHRS and CDR2 YFSETQ come from the germline V gene. CDR3 DNA sequence: TGCGCCAGCAGCTTGGATCTAGATACGCAGTATTTT. Translation gives CASSLDLDTQYF.

This rearrangement joins TRBV30 to TRBJ2-5; 11 positions match TRBD2. The CDR3 spans 15 residues. V was clipped by 2 bases and J by 4 bases; unmatched bases: 6. Germline V lookup: CDR1 GTSNPN, CDR2 SVGIG (reference sequence). The CDR3 is CAWSRGTSGGETQYF. CDR3 nucleotides: TGTGCCTGGAGTAGAGGGACTAGCGGTGGAGAGACCCAGTACTTC.

The CDR3 bases are TGTGCCACCAGCAGAGATATAGGGGTTATCGACGAGCAGTACTTC. Residues: CATSRDIGVIDEQYF. The V call is TRBV15, the J call TRBJ2-5; possibly TRBD1 for D (5 bases). The J call is doubtful: the DNA matches TRBJ2-7 better. The CDR3 has 15 amino acids. Germline CDR1 and CDR2: LNHNV and YYDKDF (reference sequence).

This clone was observed a few times. This chain's CDR3 is CASSYGQAVGTEAFF. CDR3 coding DNA: TGTGCCAGCAGTTACGGGCAGGCGGTAGGCACTGAAGCTTTCTTT. The chain joins TRBV6-5 to TRBJ1-1; D is unresolved. CDR1 is MNHEY, CDR2 SVGAGI, per germline. This CDR3 is 15 amino acids long. V was shortened by 2 bases and J by 4 bases, with 14 bases between the two germline ends.

This chain uses TRBV2 with TRBJ1-5; no clear D. Trimming removed 8 bases from V and 0 bases from J, with 11 bases in between. CDR3 length: 14 amino acids. CDR1 and CDR2 (germline): SNHLY, FYNNEI. The CDR3 loop is CASEAAGSNQPQHF. The DNA of the CDR3 is TGTGCCAGCGAGGCAGCCGGTAGCAATCAGCCCCAGCATTTT.

The rearrangement uses TRBV30 and TRBJ2-2, with TRBD2 identical over 11 bases. The CDR3 loop spans 20 amino acids. V trimming: 0 bases; J trimming: 3 bases; junction bases outside the gene matches: 15. Germline CDR1 is GTSNPN and CDR2 is SVGIG (reference sequence). CDR3 sequence: CAWSVRGLHSGGAYTGELFF. For the CDR3, the DNA is TGTGCCTGGAGTGTACGCGGACTGCATAGCGGGGGGGCTTACACCGGGGAGCTGTTTTTT.

The V call is TRBV2, the J call TRBJ1-2; 9 nucleotides match TRBD1. CDR1 SNHLY and CDR2 FYNNEI come from the germline V gene. After removal of 6 bases from V and 3 bases from J, the junction contained 8 bases not matched to a gene. The CDR3 runs 15 residues. CDR3 sequence: CASSAQGARDYGYTF. Written as DNA, the CDR3 is TGTGCCAGCAGCGCACAGGGGGCGAGGGACTATGGCTACACCTTC.

This chain uses TRBV29-1 with TRBJ2-3; a weak D match, TRBD1 (5 bases). V shed 7 bases and J shed 5 bases, with 13 bases lying between them. CDR1 and CDR2 (germline): SQVTM, ANQGSEA. The CDR3 spans 12 residues. CDR3 DNA sequence: TGCAGCGATATCTCCAGGGAAGATACGCAGTATTTT. The encoded protein is CSDISREDTQYF.

This clone was observed a handful of times. This chain joins TRBV6-5 and TRBJ1-2, with 8 bases fitting TRBD1. This CDR3 has 13 residues. Per germline, CDR1 MNHEY and CDR2 SVGAGI. After removal of 6 bases from V and 4 bases from J, the junction contained 4 bases not matched to a gene. The CDR3 region has the DNA TGTGCCAGCAGCCGCGACAGGGGCTATGGCTACACCTTC. Protein product: CASSRDRGYGYTF.

This chain links TRBV6-5 with TRBJ2-2; D possibly corresponds to TRBD2 (6 bases). Trimming shortened V by 8 bases and J by 7 bases, and 8 bases separated the two germline ends. CDR1 and CDR2 (germline): MNHEY, SVGAGI. The CDR3 consists of 11 residues. The CDR3 sequence: CASGRIGELFF. DNA of the CDR3: TGTGCCAGCGGGAGGATCGGGGAGCTGTTTTTT.

V is TRBV7-2 and J is TRBJ2-7; no definite D call. V was clipped by 1 base and J by 7 bases, with 8 bases between them. The V gene's germline CDR1 is SGHTA and CDR2 FQGNSA. The CDR3 has 12 residues. The CDR3 DNA is TGTGCCAGCAGCTTAGATCGGTGGGAGCAGTACTTC. This codes for CASSLDRWEQYF.

This clone was observed many times. The chain uses TRBV4-3 and TRBJ2-1, with 7 nucleotides matching TRBD1. V shed 2 bases, J shed 12 bases, and the junction held 4 bases outside the gene matches. There are 12 residues in the CDR3. Germline values: CDR1 LGHNA, CDR2 YSLEER. CDR3 loop: CASSQTTGRQFF. The CDR3 DNA sequence: TGCGCCAGCAGCCAAACGACAGGGAGGCAGTTCTTC.

This clone was found a few times. The chain employs TRBV29-1 and TRBJ1-1; no clear D gene. The CDR3 sequence is 10 residues long. V dropped 6 bases and J dropped 6 bases, with 8 bases sitting between them. Germline lookup yields CDR1 SQVTM and CDR2 ANQGSEA. As DNA, the CDR3 is TGCAGCGTGGGAGATCCTGAAGCTTTCTTT. Protein product: CSVGDPEAFF.

This clone was seen just once. This chain uses TRBV7-9 with TRBJ2-7, with 9 bases aligning to TRBD1. Germline V lookup: CDR1 SEHNR, CDR2 FQNEAQ (reference sequence). The CDR3 loop spans 14 amino acids. V shed 4 bases, J shed 1 base, and the junction held 2 bases outside the gene matches. CDR3 nucleotide sequence: TGTGCCAGCAGCTCCGGGACAGGGTCCTACGAGCAGTACTTC. Translation gives CASSSGTGSYEQYF.

The chain has TRBV5-1 and TRBJ2-3; 10 bases agree with TRBD1. The CDR3 extends over 15 amino acids. CDR1 is SGHRS and CDR2 is YFSETQ in the germline V gene. The V segment lost 6 bases and the J segment 0 bases; nucleotides outside the gene matches: 4. The CDR3: CASTGQGVSTDTQYF. The CDR3 DNA is TGCGCCAGCACCGGACAGGGGGTGAGCACAGATACGCAGTATTTT.

The chain links TRBV30 to TRBJ2-5, with D hard to call. The CDR3 is 11 residues long. In germline, CDR1 is GTSNPN, CDR2 SVGIG (reference sequence). V was pared by 0 bases and J by 7 bases, with 6 bases between. The CDR3 nucleotides are TGTGCCTGGAGTGTACTGGGGACCCAGTACTTC. It translates to CAWSVLGTQYF.